This paragraph reports one TCR beta chain. Its antigen is still unknown. Per-base qualities were not stored, and no clone one base away is much larger. The immunoSEQ Assay, a bias-controlled multiplex PCR, was used to amplify TCRbeta CDR3 regions from genomic DNA. Processing in the source paper ran as follows. The number of nucleated cells in each sample was estimated from the amplification of reference gene primers within the assay. To quantify the absolute abundance of each unique TCRbeta CDR3 rearrangement, sequence reads were collapsed and filtered. For each sample, productive Simpson clonality was calculated as the square root of Simpson's diversity index across productive rearrangements. TCRdb mirrors the immuneACCESS table, restricted to in-frame sequences. Some clones are absent from its copies; in checked studies, under half trace to an unresolved V gene, and the reason for the others is unknown. V and J calls and clone size are copied from that table; D and trimming were computed from the DNA. The sample contains around 270,000 clones, around 88% of them found a single time. The top ten constitute approximately 0.84% of the sample.

As encoded in the germline V gene (reference sequence), CDR1 is LGHDT while CDR2 is YNNKEL. The CDR3 covers 13 residues, taking in both the cysteine and the phenylalanine. The kept DNA is CDR3 alone, 39 bases in frame from the first base. Trimmed from V: 3 bases; trimmed from J: 7 bases; junction bases lacking a gene match: 2. These data come from a study of blood T cell repertoires in COVID-19 (dated by TCRdb to the early 2020s). Background for the entire study: Collaborator samples came from the United States, Italy and Spain and covered acute and convalescent phases of COVID-19. The material from the prospective study consisted of cDNA or gDNA derived from T cells, B-cell-depleted T cells, or PBMCs. Deeply sampled blood TCRbeta repertoires from subjects exposed to, actively infected with, or recovered from COVID-19 were included in the dataset. The repertoires were made available in a free public database intended to serve as a resource for research on the immune response to SARS-CoV-2. The samples were drawn from the first 160 participants of the ongoing ImmuneRACE study and from roughly 1,300 subjects provided by 6 global collaborators. Nearly every sample came with metadata listing a de-identified subject ID, COVID-19 status, age in years and sex. HLA class I and class II types, where available, came from metadata supplied by the sample provider rather than from assay-based typing. Broader findings and caveats from the paper: How much clinical and demographic metadata was included differed by source and by participant, and the metadata was provided uncurated.

Each collaborating institution followed its own protocols to collect whole blood in K2EDTA tubes. Collaborator samples were shipped for TCRbeta analysis as frozen whole blood, isolated PBMCs, or DNA extracted from either sample type. The receptor's source is a man aged 25 to 45 with acute or convalescent COVID-19. Sequenced sample: peripheral blood. This sequence uses TRBV3-1 (or the pseudogene TRBV3-2) and TRBJ1-3, with 8 junctional bases fitting TRBD1. The nucleotide sequence is given as TGTGCCAGCAGCCAGAGGACAGGGAACACCATATATTTT. Its protein product is CASSQRTGNTIYF.